This T cell receptor beta chain was identified during a study of human T cells and chemical hapten exposure. Study in general: Epicutaneous patch tests delivered 0.01% DPC to the upper back, with evaluation at 6 days. Whole-study findings and limits: There was no change with DPC sensitization in TCRs above 1 in 1000 frequency.

The length of the CDR3 is 21 residues. V lost 0 bases and J lost 0; bases outside the gene matches: 15. In germline, CDR1 is DFQATT, CDR2 SNEGSKA (reference sequence). TCRdb re-analysed the RACE reads in MiXCR, keeping a single row per CDR3 protein. In the table there are fewer than 350,000 distinct CDR3 sequences, 7.7% of which are singletons. As for time point: pre-sensitization, week 0. Treatment described: therapeutic diphenylcyclopropenone sensitization with weekly scalp DPC. The sample holds a few counts of this clonotype. Its antigen is as yet unknown. The chain joins TRBV20-1 to TRBJ2-4, with 12 bases lining up with TRBD2. Sequences were derived from whole blood, sampled in connection with sensitization to the hapten diphenylcyclopropenone (DPC). The TCR was taken from a young man with alopecia areata. Some clones in this sample may be carry-over from other donors' samples. CDR3 nucleotides: TGCAGTGCTAGAGATCGCCTAGCGGGGGGGCTTCCCCTATTAGCCAAAAACATTCAGTACTTC. Residues: CSARDRLAGGLPLLAKNIQYF.